Following are 24 T cell receptor beta chains from one sample sequenced in a study of blood T cell repertoires in COVID-19. Here immunoSEQ multiplex PCR was the method, and the copy in TCRdb shows in-frame clones only, minus some. Of about 240,000 clones in the sample, around nine tenths are singletons; the top ten hold about 7.1%. Sequences were obtained from peripheral blood. The receptors stem from a woman between 70 and 85 years old with active or convalescent COVID-19.

The V gene is TRBV6-2 or TRBV6-3, the J gene TRBJ2-2, with 8 bases that match TRBD2. The ends lost 6 bases at V and 5 bases at J; junction bases unmatched: 8. CDR1 is MNHEY, CDR2 SVGEGT, per germline. The CDR3 spans 15 residues. This CDR3 reads CASSLGLAGTGELFF. CDR3 bases: TGTGCCAGCAGCCTAGGACTAGCTGGAACCGGGGAGCTGTTTTTT.

This clone has a single count. The rearrangement links TRBV12-3 or TRBV12-4 to TRBJ1-1; D possibly corresponds to TRBD1 (5 bases). This CDR3 is built from 13 residues. The V end lost 9 bases, the J end lost 2 bases, and 13 bases lay between the germline ends. The CDR3 protein is CASERDYNTEAFF. CDR3 nucleotides: TGTGCCAGTGAAAGGGACTACAACACTGAAGCTTTCTTT.

The V gene is TRBV10-3, the J gene TRBJ2-5; 9 positions match TRBD2. Germline V gene sequence: CDR1 ENHRY, CDR2 SYGVKD. Trimming cost V 7 bases and J 7 bases; bases outside gene matches: 10. CDR3 size: 14 residues. CDR3 nucleotide sequence: TGTGCCATCATGGCTAGCGGGGTCGGGGGGACCCAGTACTTC. Residues: CAIMASGVGGTQYF.

CDR3 protein: CASMEGIQPQHF. The CDR3 DNA reads TGTGCCAGCATGGAGGGAATTCAGCCCCAGCATTTT. The chain combines TRBV6-5 with TRBJ1-5; D gene uncertain. The germline gives CDR1 MNHEY, CDR2 SVGAGI. The CDR3 spans 12 residues. Trimming shortened V by 7 bases and J by 6 bases, and 10 bases separated the two germline ends.

The count of this clone is one. The CDR3 DNA sequence: TGTGCCAGCAGTTTAACGACAGGGGCAAATGAAAAACTGTTTTTT. This gives the protein CASSLTTGANEKLFF. J is TRBJ1-4 and V is TRBV27; 8 nucleotides match TRBD1. Germline assignment: CDR1 MNHEY and CDR2 SMNVEV (reference sequence). The CDR3 has 15 residues. Losses at the gene ends were 2 bases for V and 5 bases for J; bases not matched to a gene: 4.

V usage is TRBV11-2 and J usage is TRBJ1-4; the match to TRBD1 covers 11 bases. The CDR3 totals 18 residues. Germline CDR1 SGHAT, CDR2 FQNNGV. V gave up 1 base and J gave up 7 bases; unmatched junction bases: 11. The CDR3 bases are TGTGCCAGCAGCTTAGGAGTGGGGACAGGGGGTAAAAGTGAAAAACTGTTTTTT. The encoded protein is CASSLGVGTGGKSEKLFF.

The chain couples TRBV7-2 to TRBJ1-6; D perhaps matches TRBD1 (6 bases). Germline CDR1 and CDR2: SGHTA and FQGNSA. Trimming left V 7 bases short and J 1 base short, with 8 bases between. This CDR3 region has 14 residues. The CDR3 here is CASTGQSYNSPLHF. CDR3 nucleotide sequence: TGTGCCAGCACAGGACAGTCCTATAATTCACCCCTCCACTTT.

This chain connects TRBV14 to TRBJ1-4, with TRBD1 identical over 8 bases. With V trimmed by 4 bases and J by 7 bases, 2 bases remained unmatched. The CDR3 is made up of 13 amino acids. Germline CDR1 is SGHDN and CDR2 is FVKESK. CDR3 in amino acids: CASSRTGREKLFF. CDR3 bases: TGTGCCAGCAGCCGGACAGGGCGTGAAAAACTGTTTTTT. The variable domain in full, with the rest retrieved from reference TRBV14 and TRBJ1-4, is EAGVTQFPSHSVIEKGQTVTLRCDPISGHDNLYWYRRVMGKEIKFLLHFVKESKQDESGMPNNRFLAERTGGTYSTLKVQPAELEDSGVYFCASSRTGREKLFFGSGTQLSVL.

V usage is TRBV6-6 and J usage is TRBJ1-5, with D unresolved. Trimming left V 5 bases short and J 3 bases short, with 5 bases between. The CDR3 covers 12 residues. The germline gives CDR1 MNHNY, CDR2 SVGAGI (reference sequence). The CDR3 loop is CASSPYNQPQHF. DNA for the CDR3: TGTGCCAGCAGTCCTTACAATCAGCCCCAGCATTTT.

This clone was observed a single time. The genes are TRBV20-1 and TRBJ2-5, with D perhaps TRBD2 (7 bases). CDR1 and CDR2 (germline): DFQATT, SNEGSKA (reference sequence). The CDR3 loop spans 14 amino acids. V lost 3 bases and J 1 base, leaving 12 bases between the germline ends. The CDR3: CSASRGGLQETQYF. The CDR3 region has the DNA TGCAGTGCTAGTAGGGGGGGCCTCCAAGAGACCCAGTACTTC.

This chain uses TRBV4-3 with TRBJ1-4, with TRBD1 matching over 10 bases. The CDR3 totals 16 residues. Trimming removed 0 bases from V and 7 bases from J; junction bases left unmatched: 5. Germline loops: CDR1 LGHNA, CDR2 YSLEER. CDR3 DNA: TGCGCCAGCAGCCAAGATCTAGACAGGGGGCTTGAAAAACTGTTTTTT. Its translation is CASSQDLDRGLEKLFF.

J is TRBJ1-6 and V is TRBV6-4, with D tentatively TRBD1 (5 bases). Trimming left V 2 bases short and J 4 bases short, with 6 bases between. The CDR3 runs to 14 residues. Germline CDR1 reads MRHNA; CDR2 reads SNTAGT. Here the CDR3 DNA reads TGTGCCAGCAGTGACGGGGGGTATAATTCACCCCTCCACTTT. Amino acid sequence: CASSDGGYNSPLHF.

Notes on this clone: Other nucleotide sequences in the sample specify the same CDR3. This chain joins TRBV12-3 or TRBV12-4 and TRBJ1-1; perhaps TRBD1 as D (6 bases). The ends were cut back, 2 bases at V and 3 bases at J, with 7 bases in the middle. The length of the CDR3 is 13 residues. The CDR3 DNA reads as TGTGCCAGCAGTTTAAAGGGGGACACTGAAGCTTTCTTT. Translation gives CASSLKGDTEAFF.

The chain uses TRBV6-5 and TRBJ2-1, with D hard to call. Germline CDR1 and CDR2: MNHEY and SVGAGI. This CDR3 has 12 amino acids. V lost 3 bases to trimming and J lost 9 bases, with 9 bases between them. The CDR3 DNA sequence: TGTGCCAGCAGTTATATGAGTGGTGAGCAGTTCTTC. This codes for CASSYMSGEQFF.

This clone was seen just once. The rearrangement uses TRBV28 and TRBJ1-4, with a weak D call TRBD1 (6 bases). The CDR3 has 12 residues. CDR1 is MDHEN and CDR2 is SYDVKM in the germline V gene. The CDR3: CAGGGGREKLFF. CDR3 DNA: TGTGCAGGGGGGGGTGGTCGGGAAAAACTGTTTTTT.

The gene calls are TRBV6-4 and TRBJ2-1; 7 bases fit TRBD1. The CDR3 runs to 15 residues. V was pared by 3 bases and J by 9 bases, with 11 bases of the junction left unmatched. Per germline, CDR1 MRHNA and CDR2 SNTAGT. CDR3 nucleotide sequence: TGTGCCAGCAGTGATGAAGGGGGCGCGATCGGTGAGCAGTTCTTC. It yields the protein CASSDEGGAIGEQFF.

The chain has TRBV6-4 and TRBJ1-2, with D possibly being TRBD1 (5 bases). The CDR3 totals 14 residues. Germline CDR1 MRHNA, CDR2 SNTAGT. Trimming pared 2 bases from V and 8 bases from J, leaving 15 bases between. CDR3 sequence (DNA): TGTGCCAGCAGTGACCAGGGAATGTTGGGCGGCTACACCTTC. This gives the protein CASSDQGMLGGYTF.

The chain combines TRBV3-1 (or the pseudogene TRBV3-2) with TRBJ1-2, with a tentative D call TRBD1 (5 bases). Germline-derived CDR1 and CDR2 are LGHDT and YNNKEL (reference sequence). Trimming removed 4 bases from V and 8 bases from J, with 11 bases in between. The CDR3 is 12 residues long. CDR3 region: CASSPGHRGYTF. The DNA for the CDR3 is TGTGCCAGCAGCCCAGGGCACCGGGGCTACACCTTC.

This chain links TRBV25-1 with TRBJ1-4; D call uncertain. Germline V lookup: CDR1 MGHDK, CDR2 SYGVNS. V lost 1 base, J lost 4 bases, and 13 bases lay in between. The CDR3 has 16 amino acids. Written as DNA, the CDR3 is TGTGCCAGCAGTGAATTCGGCGGCATGGGTAATGAAAAACTGTTTTTT. It encodes CASSEFGGMGNEKLFF. Filled out from reference TRBV25-1 and TRBJ1-4, the complete variable domain reads EADIYQTPRYLVIGTGKKITLECSQTMGHDKMYWYQQDPGMELHLIHYSYGVNSTEKGDLSSESTVSRIRTEHFPLTLESARPSHTSQYLCASSEFGGMGNEKLFFGSGTQLSVL.

The J gene is TRBJ2-1, the V gene TRBV4-3; D is unresolved. The CDR3 has 14 amino acids. Trimming cost V 0 bases and J 4 bases, with 7 bases left between them. CDR1 and CDR2 from the germline V gene are LGHNA and YSLEER. This chain's CDR3 is CASSQDSSYNEQFF. CDR3 DNA: TGCGCCAGCAGCCAAGATAGCAGTTACAATGAGCAGTTCTTC.

Turning to this clone: Additional DNA sequences in this sample encode the identical CDR3. The chain couples TRBV20-1 to TRBJ1-1; no firm D call. This CDR3 region has 11 residues. Germline CDR1 DFQATT, CDR2 SNEGSKA (reference sequence). Trimming stripped 6 bases from V and 1 base from J, with 6 bases between. The CDR3 protein is CSAPRNTEAFF. The DNA of the CDR3 is TGCAGTGCCCCCCGGAACACTGAAGCTTTCTTT.

The CDR3 is CASSHGTGRKETQYF. The CDR3 nucleotides read TGTGCCAGCAGCCACGGGACAGGGAGAAAAGAGACCCAGTACTTC. The V and J genes are TRBV11-1 and TRBJ2-5, with 9 bases fitting TRBD1. Germline V gene sequence: CDR1 SGHAT, CDR2 FQDESV (reference sequence). The CDR3 is made up of 15 amino acids. Trimming at V came to 5 bases and at J to 3 bases, leaving 7 bases not matched to a gene.

The genes are TRBV3-1 (or the pseudogene TRBV3-2) and TRBJ1-1, with TRBD1 identical over 7 bases. This CDR3 comprises 16 residues. V lost 0 bases and J lost 1; bases outside the gene matches: 5. CDR1 and CDR2 (germline): LGHDT, YNNKEL (reference sequence). The CDR3 loop reads CASSQEGGYGNTEAFF. The CDR3 nucleotides read TGTGCCAGCAGCCAAGAAGGGGGCTACGGGAACACTGAAGCTTTCTTT.

The V and J genes are TRBV21-1 and TRBJ1-2; the table calls TRBD1, which could not be checked here. TRBV21-1 is shown as a pseudogene. There are 13 residues in the CDR3. CDR3 in DNA: TGTGCCAGCAGTAGACAGGGGGCGCCGGGCTACACCTTC. It specifies CASSRQGAPGYTF.